These 13 T cell receptor beta chains came from one sample sequenced in a study of shared clonotypes between healthy human individuals. The table came from immunoSEQ multiplex PCR; TCRdb's copy has only in-frame clones and leaves some out. Among 2 million to 2.5 million clones, nearly 97% were seen once, and the ten largest hold around 0.13%. The sample consisted of naive CD4+ T cells sorted from blood. The sample's subset: CD45RA+ positively selected. The source of these receptors is a young man in good health.

This sequence joins TRBV4-1 and TRBJ1-3; D is uncertain. The V and J ends lost 0 bases and 1 base respectively, with 13 bases between them. This CDR3 comprises 17 residues. Germline loops: CDR1 MGHRA, CDR2 YSYEKL. DNA for the CDR3: TGCGCCAGCAGCCAAGATGAACGCCGAAATTCTGGAAACACCATATATTTT. It translates to CASSQDERRNSGNTIYF.

The chain recombines TRBV19 with TRBJ1-5, with 9 bases lining up with TRBD1. The germline V gene has CDR1 LNHDA and CDR2 SQIVND (reference sequence). The CDR3 loop spans 19 amino acids. Trimming removed 5 bases from V and 0 bases from J; junction bases left unmatched: 14. CDR3 sequence reads: CASSLKGQGLRYSNQPQHF. DNA of the CDR3: TGTGCCAGTAGTCTAAAGGGACAGGGATTGCGGTATAGCAATCAGCCCCAGCATTTT.

This chain joins TRBV2 and TRBJ1-2, with D tentatively TRBD1 (6 bases). The CDR3 covers 14 residues. The germline CDR1 and CDR2 sequences are SNHLY and FYNNEI. The V and J ends lost 2 bases and 4 bases respectively, with 11 bases between them. The CDR3 loop is CASSEPGGAYGYTF. The CDR3 DNA reads TGTGCCAGCAGTGAACCTGGGGGCGCCTATGGCTACACCTTC.

The chain is built from TRBV7-2 and TRBJ2-3; 10 nucleotides align to TRBD2. The CDR3 contains 17 residues. In germline, CDR1 is SGHTA, CDR2 FQGNSA. The J segment lost 7 bases and the V segment lost 2 bases, leaving 12 bases of the junction unmatched. Here the CDR3 DNA reads TGTGCCAGCAGCTTATCAGCGGCTAGCGGGAGTAGGAATACGCAGTATTTT. This gives the protein CASSLSAASGSRNTQYF.

As to this clone: The sample carries other DNA sequences with the same CDR3. The genes are TRBV7-2 and TRBJ2-7; weak D call: TRBD2 (7 bases). CDR1 and CDR2 (germline): SGHTA, FQGNSA. The CDR3 runs to 13 residues. V lost 1 base and J lost 4, with 8 bases in between. The CDR3 DNA reads TGTGCCAGCAGCTTAGAGGGGGGGTACGAGCAGTACTTC. Translation gives CASSLEGGYEQYF.

J is TRBJ1-2 and V is TRBV6-6; D remains ambiguous. V was cut by 6 bases and J by 3 bases, with 8 bases left in between. Germline CDR1 reads MNHNY; CDR2 reads SVGAGI (reference sequence). The CDR3 length is 12 residues. CDR3 bases: TGTGCCAGCAGACAGTTTGACTATGGCTACACCTTC. Protein sequence: CASRQFDYGYTF.

The chain links TRBV6-9 to TRBJ1-3; no firm D call. The germline V gene encodes CDR1 MNHGY and CDR2 SVAAGI. The V end was cut by 6 bases, the J end by 0 bases, with 12 bases between. This CDR3 has 15 amino acids. The CDR3 DNA follows: TGTGCCAGCAGCCCCCGGGCAGTCTCTGGAAACACCATATATTTT. Its translation is CASSPRAVSGNTIYF.

The V gene is TRBV5-8, the J gene TRBJ2-3, with 11 bases lining up with TRBD1. Germline assignment: CDR1 SGHTS and CDR2 YDEGEE. Trimming removed 2 bases from V and 1 base from J; junction bases left unmatched: 3. CDR3 length: 16 residues. The DNA of the CDR3 is TGTGCCAGCAGCTTCCGGACAGGGGGCGGCACAGATACGCAGTATTTT. It translates to CASSFRTGGGTDTQYF. The entire variable domain, with the rest obtained from reference TRBV5-8 and TRBJ2-3, is as follows: EAGVTQSPTHLIKTRGQQATLRCSPISGHTSVYWYQQALGLGLQFLLWYDEGEERNRGNFPPRFSGRQFPNYSSELNVNALELEDSALYLCASSFRTGGGTDTQYFGPGTRLTVL.

To note about this clone: Other DNA sequences in the same sample also yield this CDR3. This sequence joins TRBV7-2 and TRBJ2-7; 13 bases align to TRBD2. This CDR3 is 14 amino acids long. Germline V gene data show CDR1 as SGHTA and CDR2 as FQGNSA. V trimming: 5 bases; J trimming: 5 bases; junction bases outside the gene matches: 3. The CDR3 coding sequence is TGTGCCAGCAGCCGTACTAGCGGGAGGGACGAGCAGTACTTC. Protein sequence: CASSRTSGRDEQYF.

This chain connects TRBV5-4 to TRBJ2-5; 10 nucleotides match TRBD2. The V gene's germline CDR1 is SGHNT and CDR2 YYREEE (reference sequence). Unmatched junction bases numbered 9, after V lost 3 bases and J lost 1 base. This CDR3 has 17 amino acids. This CDR3 reads CASSSRFSGGPQETQYF. The CDR3 DNA reads as TGTGCCAGCAGCTCCCGTTTTAGCGGGGGGCCCCAAGAGACCCAGTACTTC.

The gene calls are TRBV10-3 and TRBJ2-2; TRBD2 aligns across 8 bases. Germline V gene data show CDR1 as ENHRY and CDR2 as SYGVKD. The V gene end was trimmed by 9 bases and the J gene end by 7 bases; junction bases not matched to a gene: 7. This CDR3 contains 13 residues. CDR3 protein: CAIGTRGIGELFF. CDR3 coding DNA: TGTGCCATTGGGACTAGGGGAATCGGGGAGCTGTTTTTT.

The chain couples TRBV19 to TRBJ2-1; 10 bases align to TRBD2. Germline-derived CDR1 and CDR2 are LNHDA and SQIVND (reference sequence). This CDR3 spans 15 amino acids. Germline trimming cut 6 bases from V and 3 bases from J; bases unmatched to any gene: 5. DNA of the CDR3: TGTGCCAGTAGGACTAGCGGGTTAGGCTACAATGAGCAGTTCTTC. It codes for CASRTSGLGYNEQFF.

V and J are TRBV5-6 and TRBJ1-1; a possible D gene is TRBD1 (5 bases). Germline CDR1 and CDR2: SGHDT and YYEEEE. Trimming left V 3 bases short and J 3 bases short, with 6 bases between. The CDR3 extends over 12 amino acids. The CDR3 loop reads CASSWGDTEAFF. The CDR3 DNA follows: TGTGCCAGCAGCTGGGGGGACACTGAAGCTTTCTTT.